This T cell receptor (beta chain) appears in the sequencing data of a study of cytomegalovirus exposure and HLA in healthy donors. Study-level findings and limits: With DRB1 most and HLA-C fewest, TCR association rates differed between HLA loci in a later analysis. At a 0.05 false discovery rate, a later analysis found over 15,000 TCR beta sequences to be associated with HLA alleles.

The V segment lost 5 bases and the J segment 9 bases; nucleotides outside the gene matches: 10. This CDR3 region has 14 residues. The germline gives CDR1 SGHTA, CDR2 FQGTGA. Details on this clone: The antigen remains unidentified.

A multiplex PCR was run with 60 Vbeta primers and 13 Jbeta primers. Method: immunoSEQ multiplex PCR; TCRdb's copy keeps in-frame clones and lacks some. The sample contains under 200,000 clones, roughly 76% of which appear only once. The V call is TRBV7-3, the J call TRBJ2-1, with 7 bases that match TRBD2. The receptor was derived from a woman aged 50 to 60 in good health and CMV-seronegative. The sequenced sample was PBMCs. The CDR3 DNA is TGTGCCAGCAGCACCCGGGGAGGGTCAATTGAGCAGTTCTTC. This translates into CASSTRGGSIEQFF.